This T cell receptor beta chain was documented in a study of cytomegalovirus exposure and HLA in healthy donors. Study at large: Previous work identified roughly 110 million unique TCR beta sequences from 150 million to 200 million T cells.

Vbeta (60) and Jbeta (13) primers were used in the PCR. Clones were sequenced by immunoSEQ multiplex PCR, and TCRdb holds only the in-frame ones, with some missing. The specimen's table records 100,000 to 150,000 clones. These donors, healthy bone marrow donors, were studied. Germline V gives CDR1 SGHRS, CDR2 YFSETQ. The CDR3 is 16 amino acids. V lost 4 bases and J 0 bases, leaving 16 bases between the germline ends. Worth noting for this clone: Its antigen is still unknown.

General observations from the study: What a later analysis showed was that several of the most significant clusters appeared linked to common viral pathogens. A later analysis linked a missense variant in DCLRE1C to the trimming of TCR beta V and J genes.

The chain is built from TRBV5-1 and TRBJ2-5; TRBD1 might be the D (5 bases). The TCR originated in a woman in her 40s in good health and CMV-seronegative. The sequencing input was PBMCs. CDR3 region: CASSPTRLGDQETQYF. The CDR3 DNA follows: TGCGCCAGCAGCCCAACGCGATTAGGGGACCAAGAGACCCAGTACTTC.